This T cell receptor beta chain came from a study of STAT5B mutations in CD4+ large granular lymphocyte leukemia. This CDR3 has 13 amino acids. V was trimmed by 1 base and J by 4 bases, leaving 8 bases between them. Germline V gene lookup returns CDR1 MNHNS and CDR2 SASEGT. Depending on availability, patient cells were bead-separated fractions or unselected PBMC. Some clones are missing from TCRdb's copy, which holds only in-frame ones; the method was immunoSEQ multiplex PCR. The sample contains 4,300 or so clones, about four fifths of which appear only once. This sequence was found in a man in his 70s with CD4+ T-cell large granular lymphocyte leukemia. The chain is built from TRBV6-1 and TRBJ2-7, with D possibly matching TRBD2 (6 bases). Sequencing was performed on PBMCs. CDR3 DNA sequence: TGTGCCAGCAGTGAAGGACGGGAGTACGAGCAGTACTTC. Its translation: CASSEGREYEQYF.